A single sample is the source of the 29 T cell receptor beta chains below, sequenced in a study of OX40 agonist ivuxolimab in advanced cancers. Here immunoSEQ multiplex PCR was the method, and the copy in TCRdb shows in-frame clones only, minus some. The repertoire holds about 46,000 clones, 70% to 85% seen once, with about 1.7% in the top ten. Sequenced here: CD4+ or CD8+ T cells sorted from blood, sampled in a trial of the OX40 agonist ivuxolimab. The origin of the receptors is an adult with an advanced solid tumor such as melanoma, head and neck, liver or kidney cancer.

This rearrangement joins TRBV30 to TRBJ2-3, with D perhaps matching TRBD1 (7 bases). The CDR3 loop spans 15 amino acids. V was trimmed by 1 base and J by 2 bases, leaving 13 bases between them. Germline assignment: CDR1 GTSNPN and CDR2 SVGIG (reference sequence). This CDR3 reads CAWSAGDSLTDTQYF. The CDR3 DNA is TGTGCCTGGAGTGCGGGGGACAGTCTCACAGATACGCAGTATTTT. Looking up the rest from reference TRBV30 and TRBJ2-3 gives the full variable domain: SQTIHQWPATLVQPVGSPLSLECTVEGTSNPNLYWYRQAAGRGLQLLFYSVGIGQISSEVPQNLSASRPQDRQFILSSKKLLLSDSGFYLCAWSAGDSLTDTQYFGPGTRLTVL.

The chain links TRBV7-6 to TRBJ2-5; D not resolved. The CDR3 contains 12 residues. V was trimmed by 5 bases and J by 7 bases, leaving 11 bases between them. Per germline, CDR1 SGHVS and CDR2 FNYEAQ. In DNA, the CDR3 is TGTGCCAGCAGCCCCCGGACCCTGACCCAGTACTTC. Translation gives CASSPRTLTQYF. Full variable domain (outside the CDR3, taken from reference TRBV7-6 and TRBJ2-5): GAGVSQSPRYKVTKRGQDVALRCDPISGHVSLYWYRQALGQGPEFLTYFNYEAQQDKSGLPNDRFSAERPEGSISTLTIQRTEQRDSAMYRCASSPRTLTQYFGPGTRLLVL.

The gene calls are TRBV18 and TRBJ1-2, with 9 bases that match TRBD1. Germline-derived CDR1 and CDR2 are KGHSH and LQKENI. Trimming at V came to 1 base and at J to 1 base, leaving 10 bases not matched to a gene. CDR3 length: 18 residues. The DNA of the CDR3 is TGTGCCAGCTCACCACTTGCGGGACAGGGAATGTTTAACTATGGCTACACCTTC. It codes for CASSPLAGQGMFNYGYTF.

This clone was observed a single time. V and J are TRBV29-1 and TRBJ2-3; D might be TRBD2 (6 bases). Germline CDR1 SQVTM, CDR2 ANQGSEA. CDR3 length: 13 residues. Trimming cost V 6 bases and J 8 bases, with 18 bases left between them. CDR3 amino acids: CSVKETIAVTQYF. The DNA for the CDR3 is TGCAGCGTAAAAGAAACAATAGCGGTTACGCAGTATTTT.

The chain employs TRBV19 and TRBJ2-3; 9 nucleotides agree with TRBD2. Trimming cost V 4 bases and J 5 bases; bases outside gene matches: 4. The CDR3 contains 14 residues. Looked up from germline, CDR1 is LNHDA and CDR2 is SQIVND (reference sequence). CDR3: CASSRGLARDTQYF. The DNA for the CDR3 is TGTGCCAGTAGTAGGGGACTAGCTCGAGATACGCAGTATTTT.

The chain recombines TRBV7-7 with TRBJ1-1; no clear D. The CDR3 has 15 residues. V was clipped by 5 bases and J by 1 base, with 14 bases between them. Germline CDR1 SSHAT, CDR2 FNYEAQ (reference sequence). The CDR3 spells CASSLTLPGNTEAFF. CDR3 coding DNA: TGTGCCAGCAGCCTGACTCTGCCAGGGAACACTGAAGCTTTCTTT.

The J gene is TRBJ2-3, the V gene TRBV5-1; D may be TRBD1 (5 bases). This CDR3 spans 14 amino acids. Germline V CDR1 and CDR2: SGHRS, YFSETQ. The V gene lost 4 bases and the J gene lost 0 bases, with 9 bases spanning the gap. In DNA, the CDR3 is TGCGCCAGCAGCCCCAGGGCTAGCACAGATACGCAGTATTTT. Translating it yields CASSPRASTDTQYF.

The rearrangement links TRBV10-1 to TRBJ1-6; 7 bases match TRBD1. Germline-derived CDR1 and CDR2 are WNHNN and SYGVQD (reference sequence). The J segment lost 10 bases and the V segment lost 2 bases, leaving 8 bases of the junction unmatched. The CDR3 length is 15 residues. The CDR3 protein is CASSENRGRGSPLHF. CDR3 sequence (DNA): TGCGCCAGCAGTGAGAATAGGGGGCGCGGGTCACCCCTCCACTTT.

The rearrangement joins TRBV6-5 to TRBJ1-1, with 7 positions matching TRBD1. With V trimmed by 1 base and J by 6 bases, 5 bases remained unmatched. This CDR3 is built from 14 residues. The germline CDR1 and CDR2 sequences are MNHEY and SVGAGI. Here the CDR3 DNA reads TGTGCCAGCAGTTACTGGGCAGGGGGTGCTGAAGCTTTCTTT. Its translation: CASSYWAGGAEAFF.

The CDR3 DNA reads as TGTGCCAGCAGCCTCAGGAGGGGAAAACTGTTTTTT. Protein sequence: CASSLRRGKLFF. This chain joins TRBV4-2 and TRBJ1-4, with D tentatively TRBD1 (5 bases). The CDR3 is made up of 12 amino acids. V shed 4 bases and J shed 10 bases, with 10 bases lying between them. Germline assignment: CDR1 LGHNA and CDR2 YNFKEQ.

Only one count was recorded for this clone. This sequence joins TRBV7-2 and TRBJ2-5; 8 bases match TRBD1. The CDR3 has 15 residues. The germline gives CDR1 SGHTA, CDR2 FQGNSA. V lost 3 bases, J lost 7 bases, and 10 bases stayed unmatched. CDR3 bases: TGTGCCAGCAGCTTCCAGGACAGGGTTGTTGGGACCCAGTACTTC. It encodes CASSFQDRVVGTQYF.

The gene calls are TRBV2 and TRBJ2-2; the match to TRBD2 covers 8 bases. The ends lost 8 bases at V and 9 bases at J; junction bases unmatched: 11. Per germline, CDR1 SNHLY and CDR2 FYNNEI. The CDR3 totals 14 residues. CDR3 in DNA: TGTGCCAGCTACGGGGGGGAAGGGGTTCGGGAGCTGTTTTTT. It specifies CASYGGEGVRELFF.

This clone was seen more than once but under ten times. CDR3 sequence reads: CASGEQVIESADTQYF. CDR3 sequence (DNA): TGCGCCAGCGGAGAACAGGTGATAGAGTCCGCAGATACGCAGTATTTT. The chain is built from TRBV5-1 and TRBJ2-3; possible D gene TRBD1, 5 bases. Trimming took off 7 bases at V and 4 bases at J, with 22 bases between the two ends. The CDR3 has 16 residues. CDR1 and CDR2 (germline): SGHRS, YFSETQ.

The V and J genes are TRBV12-5 and TRBJ2-7; 7 bases match TRBD1. CDR3 length equals 14 residues. Germline V CDR1 and CDR2: LGHNT, FRNRAP. With V trimmed by 1 base and J by 5 bases, 5 bases remained unmatched. CDR3 nucleotide sequence: TGTGCTAGTGGTTTGGCCCGACAGGGCAACGAGCAGTACTTC. This codes for CASGLARQGNEQYF.

The gene calls are TRBV10-3 and TRBJ2-6; unclear D gene. CDR1 is ENHRY, CDR2 SYGVKD, per germline. The length of the CDR3 is 16 residues. V lost 6 bases and J 4 bases, leaving 16 bases between the germline ends. DNA for the CDR3: TGTGCCATCAGCCACCAGCAGGTCATAGGGGCCAACGTCCTGACTTTC. It translates to CAISHQQVIGANVLTF.

The genes are TRBV5-4 and TRBJ2-2; 8 bases match TRBD2. The J segment lost 2 bases and the V segment lost 2 bases, leaving 11 bases of the junction unmatched. CDR1 and CDR2 from the germline V gene are SGHNT and YYREEE (reference sequence). This CDR3 contains 18 residues. The DNA for the CDR3 is TGTGCCAGCAGCTTTCCCGGACTAGCCGGGGGTAACACCGGGGAGCTGTTTTTT. Its protein product is CASSFPGLAGGNTGELFF. Variable domain in full (rest from reference TRBV5-4 and TRBJ2-2): ETGVTQSPTHLIKTRGQQVTLRCSSQSGHNTVSWYQQALGQGPQFIFQYYREEENGRGNFPPRFSGLQFPNYSSELNVNALELDDSALYLCASSFPGLAGGNTGELFFGEGSRLTVL.

The genes are TRBV30 and TRBJ2-1; a weak D match, TRBD2 (7 bases). Trimming shortened V by 4 bases and J by 1 base, and 14 bases separated the two germline ends. Germline values: CDR1 GTSNPN, CDR2 SVGIG (reference sequence). The CDR3 totals 15 residues. CDR3 amino acids: CAWIKQGGSYNEQFF. The CDR3 region has the DNA TGTGCCTGGATTAAACAGGGAGGGTCCTACAATGAGCAGTTCTTC.

This chain links TRBV15 with TRBJ2-1, with 10 bases that match TRBD1. The germline CDR1 and CDR2 sequences are LNHNV and YYDKDF (reference sequence). This CDR3 has 14 residues. J lost 7 bases, V lost 5 bases, and 5 bases had no gene match. This CDR3 is CATSRDRGRNEQFF. Here the CDR3 DNA reads TGTGCCACCAGCCGGGACAGGGGAAGGAATGAGCAGTTCTTC. Full variable domain (remainder filled in from reference TRBV15 and TRBJ2-1): DAMVIQNPRYQVTQFGKPVTLSCSQTLNHNVMYWYQQKSSQAPKLLFHYYDKDFNNEADTPDNFQSRRPNTSFCFLDIRSPGLGDTAMYLCATSRDRGRNEQFFGPGTRLTVL.

The V call is TRBV5-1, the J call TRBJ2-7; 9 bases match TRBD2. Germline values: CDR1 SGHRS, CDR2 YFSETQ. The CDR3 has 13 residues. The V segment lost 4 bases and the J segment 3 bases; nucleotides outside the gene matches: 2. The DNA of the CDR3 is TGCGCCAGCAGCCTAGCGGGGAGCTACGAGCAGTACTTC. Encoded protein: CASSLAGSYEQYF. Complete variable domain (other parts from reference TRBV5-1 and TRBJ2-7): KAGVTQTPRYLIKTRGQQVTLSCSPISGHRSVSWYQQTPGQGLQFLFEYFSETQRNKGNFPGRFSGRQFSNSRSEMNVSTLELGDSALYLCASSLAGSYEQYFGPGTRLTVT.

This clone occurred once. J is TRBJ2-1 and V is TRBV1; the table's TRBD1 call for D was not verified on the DNA. TRBV1 is a documented pseudogene. CDR3 length: 13 residues. Written as DNA, the CDR3 is TGCACCAGCAGCCAAAATCAATTCAATGAGCAGTTCTTC. Translated, it gives CTSSQNQFNEQFF.

The chain employs TRBV28 and TRBJ2-1; 10 positions match TRBD2. The germline V gene has CDR1 MDHEN and CDR2 SYDVKM. The CDR3 covers 16 residues. V dropped 5 bases and J dropped 7; count of bases not matched to a gene: 11. In DNA form, the CDR3 reads TGTGCCAGCAGTCAGACGGCTAGCGGGGGCTTTAATGAGCAGTTCTTC. This sequence encodes CASSQTASGGFNEQFF.

The chain links TRBV4-3 to TRBJ1-4; 7 nucleotides align to TRBD1. V dropped 3 bases and J dropped 7; count of bases not matched to a gene: 8. Germline assignment: CDR1 LGHNA and CDR2 YSLEER. This CDR3 is 15 amino acids long. DNA for the CDR3: TGCGCCAGCAGCCAGGAGGCAGGGGGTGGTGAAAAACTGTTTTTT. Encoded protein: CASSQEAGGGEKLFF.

The V and J genes are TRBV5-4 and TRBJ2-7; D is ambiguous. Germline CDR1 reads SGHNT; CDR2 reads YYREEE (reference sequence). The V gene lost 0 bases and the J gene lost 0 bases, with 4 bases spanning the gap. The CDR3 is made up of 13 amino acids. The CDR3 protein is CASSLVGSYEQYF. In DNA form, the CDR3 reads TGTGCCAGCAGCTTGGTTGGCTCCTACGAGCAGTACTTC.

The chain joins TRBV7-7 to TRBJ2-5; perhaps D is TRBD1 or TRBD2 (5 bases each). Trimming took 1 base from V and 3 from J, leaving 6 bases between them. Germline CDR1 and CDR2: SSHAT and FNYEAQ (reference sequence). The CDR3 is 13 amino acids. The CDR3 protein is CASSLGGEETQYF. The DNA for the CDR3 is TGTGCCAGCAGCTTAGGAGGGGAAGAGACCCAGTACTTC.

This clone has just one count. The V call is TRBV7-9, the J call TRBJ1-6; D unresolved. Germline V gene sequence: CDR1 SEHNR, CDR2 FQNEAQ (reference sequence). Trimming took 7 bases from V and 7 from J, leaving 11 bases between them. The CDR3 totals 13 residues. In nucleotides, the CDR3 is TGTGCCAGCACCCTGGTAGAAAATTCACCCCTCCACTTT. It translates to CASTLVENSPLHF. The full variable domain, completed using reference TRBV7-9 and TRBJ1-6, is DTGVSQNPRHKITKRGQNVTFRCDPISEHNRLYWYRQTLGQGPEFLTYFQNEAQLEKSRLLSDRFSAERPKGSFSTLEIQRTEQGDSAMYLCASTLVENSPLHFGNGTRLTVT.

This chain connects TRBV5-6 to TRBJ2-7, with D maybe TRBD2 (5 bases). The V gene's germline CDR1 is SGHDT and CDR2 YYEEEE. V was pared by 4 bases and J by 2 bases, with 10 bases between. The CDR3 length is 13 residues. The CDR3 bases are TGTGCCAGCAGCCCCGGGATACCCTACGAGCAGTACTTC. It specifies CASSPGIPYEQYF.

This clone was observed once. As DNA, the CDR3 is TGTGCCAGCGGTCTTAACACCGGGGAGCTGTTTTTT. Translated: CASGLNTGELFF. The chain recombines TRBV9 with TRBJ2-2; D unresolved. V lost 7 bases to trimming and J lost 2 bases, with 6 bases between them. CDR3 length: 12 residues. Germline CDR1 is SGDLS and CDR2 is YYNGEE. Variable domain in full (rest from reference TRBV9 and TRBJ2-2): DSGVTQTPKHLITATGQRVTLRCSPRSGDLSVYWYQQSLDQGLQFLIQYYNGEERAKGNILERFSAQQFPDLHSELNLSSLELGDSALYFCASGLNTGELFFGEGSRLTVL.

This chain joins TRBV5-1 and TRBJ2-3, with D unclear. The germline CDR1 and CDR2 sequences are SGHRS and YFSETQ. The CDR3 contains 14 residues. V shed 0 bases and J shed 0 bases, with 5 bases lying between them. The CDR3 is CASSLDPSTDTQYF. The CDR3 nucleotides read TGCGCCAGCAGCTTGGACCCTAGCACAGATACGCAGTATTTT.

The chain employs TRBV30 and TRBJ1-1; D remains ambiguous. This CDR3 has 13 residues. Deletions cut 0 bases from V and 0 bases from J, with 5 bases between. The V gene's germline CDR1 is GTSNPN and CDR2 SVGIG (reference sequence). This CDR3 is CAWSVRLNTEAFF. CDR3 coding DNA: TGTGCCTGGAGTGTACGACTGAACACTGAAGCTTTCTTT.